This T cell receptor (beta chain) was found in a study of metastatic and nonmetastatic thyroid tumors (dated by TCRdb to the early 2020s). Regarding the research as a whole: Repertoires from peripheral blood and from tumor or nodule tissue samples of malignant and benign thyroid patients were compared.

This clone was seen at least ten times. Its antigen has not been determined. Base qualities are not recorded, but no much larger clone differs from it by a single base. Libraries were made using PCR. Instrument used: Illumina HiSeq 4000. High-throughput sequencing was used to profile the CDR3 region of the TCR beta-chain in every patient. In the paper's pipeline: A classifier to discriminate distant-metastatic papillary thyroid cancer patients was built from CDR3 differences across clinicopathological groups. The Shannon index was used to measure repertoire diversity, and the Morisita-Horn index was used to measure how similar tumor and blood repertoires were. TCRdb reprocessing: public reads trimmed at Q25 with fastp, clones called with MiXCR, in-frame beta chains kept. The V and J calls here are based on TCRdb, not the publication. This sample holds about 64,000 clones; around 16% were observed only once. About a tenth of the sample rests with the top ten.

Before undergoing thyroid surgery, none of the patients had been given any kind of treatment. The study retrospectively analysed patient clinical samples collected from the early 2010s to the late 2010s using T-cell receptor beta sequencing. Study-wide conclusions, independent of this receptor: TCR beta diversity was reported as significantly higher in malignant tumors than in benign nodules, in both blood and tumor samples.

From the cysteine up to the phenylalanine, the CDR3 has a length of 20 residues. Left in the record is the CDR3 DNA by itself, 60 bases read in frame from the first base. Trimming removed 1 base from V and 0 bases from J; the gene matches leave 15 bases unexplained. From the germline V gene, CDR1 is MDHEN and CDR2 is SYDVKM. The sequencing sample was made of blood. Recombination joined TRBV28 with TRBJ2-7, with 10 junctional bases fitting TRBD2. The receptor was derived from a male donor with papillary thyroid cancer or a benign thyroid nodule (not recorded which). Some clones in this sample may be carry-over from other donors' samples. The sequenced DNA is TGTGCCAGCAGTTTATTATCGGGGCTAGCGGGGGAGGCAAGCTCCTACGAGCAGTACTTC. Translated, it reads CASSLLSGLAGEASSYEQYF.